The TCR beta chain described here comes from a study of T cells expressing NK-cell markers. The CDR3 length is 14 residues. The V gene's germline CDR1 is SNHLY and CDR2 FYNNEI. Reprocessing the 5' RACE reads, TCRdb reports a single entry for every CDR3 protein and omits DNA. This sample's clone table lists a few hundred thousand distinct CDR3 sequences. The sequence was collected from a woman aged 45-60 years in good health. The gene calls are TRBV2 and TRBJ2-7; TCRdb returns TRBD1, unconfirmable since there is no DNA. The specimen was blood T cells: a sorted CD56 or NKG2C T cell subset, CD4+ or CD8+ T cells, or bulk PBMC T cells (not recorded which). The CDR3 is CASRTLQGAYEQYF.